These T cell receptor beta chains were read from a single sample in a study of blood T cell repertoires in COVID-19. Assay: immunoSEQ multiplex PCR; the TCRdb copy retains only in-frame clones and omits some. The profile shows about 240,000 clones, around 89% of them singletons. The sample was PBMCs or T cells enriched from blood (not recorded which). The receptors derive from a woman between 25 and 40 years old who had recovered from COVID-19. The CDR3 runs from the conserved cysteine through the conserved F or W.

J: TRBJ1-5; length: 15; V: TRBV19; CDR3: CASSITGVGNQPQHF
J: TRBJ1-6; length: 15; V: TRBV27; CDR3: CASSFRERGDSPLHF
J: TRBJ2-1; length: 15; V: TRBV4-1; CDR3: CASSQEGLAYNEQFF
J: TRBJ2-1; length: 17; V: TRBV19; CDR3: CASSTTRRLADYNEQFF
J: TRBJ2-1; length: 15; V: TRBV30; CDR3: CAWSMGLAGYNEQFF
J: TRBJ2-7; length: 13; V: TRBV5-1; CDR3: CASSSALGGEQYF
J: TRBJ2-7; length: 13; V: TRBV3-1/TRBV3-2; CDR3: CASSDTGRTEQYF
J: TRBJ2-1; length: 14; V: TRBV18; CDR3: CASSPPGGYNEQFF
J: TRBJ2-7; length: 15; V: TRBV9; CDR3: CASSGGLSPSYEQYF
J: TRBJ1-1; length: 14; V: TRBV4-1; CDR3: CASSQESRGTEAFF
J: TRBJ1-4; length: 15; V: TRBV28; CDR3: CASSLSFATNEKLFF
J: TRBJ1-2; length: 17; V: TRBV28; CDR3: CASSGSSGDRVLDGYTF
J: TRBJ2-4; length: 15; V: TRBV6-5; CDR3: CASSYVRGAKNIQYF
J: TRBJ1-2; length: 15; V: TRBV7-8; CDR3: CASSWPGGGDYGYTF
J: TRBJ1-1; length: 12; V: TRBV10-3; CDR3: CAISDRNTEAFF
J: TRBJ2-5; length: 15; V: TRBV5-6; CDR3: CASSSGQGARETQYF
J: TRBJ1-2; length: 14; V: TRBV7-9; CDR3: CASSLGRDSLGYTF
J: TRBJ2-1; length: 14; V: TRBV19; CDR3: CASSPPPAGGEQFF
J: TRBJ2-1; length: 13; V: TRBV4-3; CDR3: CASSQDLRDEQFF
J: TRBJ2-6; length: 11; V: TRBV28; CDR3: CAIGTLDVLTF
J: TRBJ1-2; length: 15; V: TRBV4-3; CDR3: CASSQEGWGDRGYTF
J: TRBJ2-3; length: 13; V: TRBV9; CDR3: CASTGQSTDTQYF
J: TRBJ2-7; length: 15; V: TRBV5-6; CDR3: CASSWYTYQRYEQYF
J: TRBJ1-1; length: 14; V: TRBV3-1/TRBV3-2; CDR3: CASSRNPGQGGAFF
J: TRBJ1-1; length: 14; V: TRBV7-8; CDR3: CASSPRYESPEAFF
J: TRBJ1-1; length: 12; V: TRBV5-4; CDR3: CASSHRDTEAFF
J: TRBJ1-2; length: 14; V: TRBV18; CDR3: CASSPQGQHYGYTF
J: TRBJ1-5; length: 18; V: TRBV10-3; CDR3: CAISENYRRDTVYQPQHF
J: TRBJ1-1; length: 14; V: TRBV9; CDR3: CASSANRVGTEAFF
J: TRBJ2-2; length: 16; V: TRBV6-4; CDR3: CASSDSTGANTGELFF
J: TRBJ2-5; length: 13; V: TRBV24-1; CDR3: CATSDALGETQYF
J: TRBJ1-2; length: 12; V: TRBV30; CDR3: CAWSVQGYGYTF
J: TRBJ1-4; length: 15; V: TRBV19; CDR3: CASSIRFGTSEKLFF
J: TRBJ1-3; length: 16; V: TRBV5-1; CDR3: CASSLGLESSGNTIYF
J: TRBJ1-1; length: 16; V: TRBV15; CDR3: CATSRVGQGYITEAFF
J: TRBJ1-2; length: 15; V: TRBV7-3; CDR3: CASSLDSTGNYGYTF
J: TRBJ1-4; length: 15; V: TRBV6-5; CDR3: CASRGHGATNEKLFF
J: TRBJ1-1; length: 13; V: TRBV11-3; CDR3: CASSFTLNTEAFF
J: TRBJ1-5; length: 13; V: TRBV27; CDR3: CASNGGPGQPQHF
J: TRBJ2-1; length: 15; V: TRBV7-2; CDR3: CASSLRGGTDHEQFF
J: TRBJ2-1; length: 17; V: TRBV27; CDR3: CASSRPGVGTVENEQFF
J: TRBJ2-2; length: 17; V: TRBV7-9; CDR3: CASSTGTSGRNTGELFF
J: TRBJ2-5; length: 14; V: TRBV4-3; CDR3: CASSQAHREETQYF
J: TRBJ1-3; length: 17; V: TRBV28; CDR3: CASSGTGSTFSGNTIYF
J: TRBJ1-1; length: 13; V: TRBV2; CDR3: CASSSTGGSEAFF
J: TRBJ2-1; length: 16; V: TRBV9; CDR3: CASSLEGTSGFNEQFF
J: TRBJ2-4; length: 14; V: TRBV28; CDR3: CASNKQGEKNIQYF
J: TRBJ2-7; length: 14; V: TRBV15; CDR3: CATSRGREGHEQYF
J: TRBJ2-7; length: 15; V: TRBV9; CDR3: CASSVGLADTYEQYF